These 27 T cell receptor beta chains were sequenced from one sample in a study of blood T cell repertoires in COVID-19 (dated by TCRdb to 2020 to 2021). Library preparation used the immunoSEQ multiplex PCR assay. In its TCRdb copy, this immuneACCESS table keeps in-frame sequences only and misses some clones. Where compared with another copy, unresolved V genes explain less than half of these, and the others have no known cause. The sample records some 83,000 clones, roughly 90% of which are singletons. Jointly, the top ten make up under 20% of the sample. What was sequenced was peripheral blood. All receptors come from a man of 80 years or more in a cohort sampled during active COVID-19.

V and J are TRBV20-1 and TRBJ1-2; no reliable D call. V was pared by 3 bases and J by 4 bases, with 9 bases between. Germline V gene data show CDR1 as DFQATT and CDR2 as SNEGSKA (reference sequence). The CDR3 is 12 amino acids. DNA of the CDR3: TGCAGTGCTAGTAGGACTTTCTATGGCTACACCTTC. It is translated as CSASRTFYGYTF.

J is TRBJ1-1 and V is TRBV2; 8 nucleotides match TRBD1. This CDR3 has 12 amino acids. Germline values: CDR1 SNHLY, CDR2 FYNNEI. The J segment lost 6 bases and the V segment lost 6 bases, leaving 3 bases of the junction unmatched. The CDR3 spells CASREQGAEAFF. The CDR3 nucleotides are TGTGCCAGCAGAGAACAGGGGGCTGAAGCTTTCTTT.

The CDR3 spells CASSQDLTDTQYF. The CDR3 nucleotides read TGTGCCAGCAGCCAAGACCTCACAGATACGCAGTATTTT. J is TRBJ2-3 and V is TRBV3-1 (or the pseudogene TRBV3-2); the D is unclear. Germline values: CDR1 LGHDT, CDR2 YNNKEL (reference sequence). The CDR3 has 13 amino acids. V was clipped by 0 bases and J by 2 bases, with 3 bases between them.

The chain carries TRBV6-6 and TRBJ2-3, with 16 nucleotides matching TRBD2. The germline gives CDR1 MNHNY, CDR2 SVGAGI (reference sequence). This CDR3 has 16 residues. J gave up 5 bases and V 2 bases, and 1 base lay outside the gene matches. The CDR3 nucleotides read TGTGCCAGCAGTTACGGGACTAGCGGGGGGGGAGATACGCAGTATTTT. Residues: CASSYGTSGGGDTQYF.

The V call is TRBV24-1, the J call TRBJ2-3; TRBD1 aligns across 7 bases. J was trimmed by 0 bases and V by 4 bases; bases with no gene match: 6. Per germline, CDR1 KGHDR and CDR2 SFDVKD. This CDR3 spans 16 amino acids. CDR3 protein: CATSDRQGTSTDTQYF. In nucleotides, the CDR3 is TGTGCCACCAGTGACCGACAGGGAACTAGCACAGATACGCAGTATTTT.

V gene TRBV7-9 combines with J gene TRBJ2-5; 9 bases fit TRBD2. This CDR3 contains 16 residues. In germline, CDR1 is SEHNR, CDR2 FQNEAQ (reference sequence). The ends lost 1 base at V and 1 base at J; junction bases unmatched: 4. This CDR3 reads CASSLVAGGRQETQYF. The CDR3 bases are TGTGCCAGCAGCTTAGTTGCGGGGGGGCGCCAAGAGACCCAGTACTTC.

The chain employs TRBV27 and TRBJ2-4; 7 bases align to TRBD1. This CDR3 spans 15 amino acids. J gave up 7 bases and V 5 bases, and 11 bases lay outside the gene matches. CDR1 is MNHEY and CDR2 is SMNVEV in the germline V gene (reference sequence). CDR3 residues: CASSASPGQNNIQYF. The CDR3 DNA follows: TGTGCCAGCAGTGCTTCTCCGGGACAGAATAACATTCAGTACTTC.

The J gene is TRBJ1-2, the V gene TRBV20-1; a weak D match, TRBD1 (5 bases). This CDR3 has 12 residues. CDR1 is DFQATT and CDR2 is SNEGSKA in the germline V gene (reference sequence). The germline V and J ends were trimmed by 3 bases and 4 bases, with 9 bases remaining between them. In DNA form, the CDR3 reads TGCAGTGCTAGTCAGGGCTCCTATGGCTACACCTTC. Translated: CSASQGSYGYTF.

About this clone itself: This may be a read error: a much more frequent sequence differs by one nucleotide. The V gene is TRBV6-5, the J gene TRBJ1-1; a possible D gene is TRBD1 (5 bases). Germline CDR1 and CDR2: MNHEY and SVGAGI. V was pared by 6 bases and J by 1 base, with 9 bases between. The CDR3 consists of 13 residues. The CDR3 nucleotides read TGTGCCAGCAGCCGGGGGGGGAACACTGAAGCTTTCTTT. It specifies CASSRGGNTEAFF.

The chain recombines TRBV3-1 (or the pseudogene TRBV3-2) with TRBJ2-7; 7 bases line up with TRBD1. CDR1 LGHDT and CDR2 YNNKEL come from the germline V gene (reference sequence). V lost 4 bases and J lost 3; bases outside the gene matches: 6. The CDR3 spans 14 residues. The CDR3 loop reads CASSPTGRVYEQYV. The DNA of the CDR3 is TGTGCCAGCAGCCCGACAGGGAGAGTCTACGAGCAGTACGTC.

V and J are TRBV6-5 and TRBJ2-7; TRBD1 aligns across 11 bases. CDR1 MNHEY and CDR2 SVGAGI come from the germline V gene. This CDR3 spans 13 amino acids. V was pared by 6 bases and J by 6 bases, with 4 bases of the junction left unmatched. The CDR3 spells CASSTGTGGEQYF. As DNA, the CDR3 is TGTGCCAGCAGCACCGGGACAGGGGGCGAGCAGTACTTC.

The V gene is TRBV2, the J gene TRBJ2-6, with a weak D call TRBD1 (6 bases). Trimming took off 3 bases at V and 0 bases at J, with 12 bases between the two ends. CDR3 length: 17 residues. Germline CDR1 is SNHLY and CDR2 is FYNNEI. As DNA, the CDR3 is TGTGCCAGCAGTGATACAGGGCCCCGCTCTGGGGCCAACGTCCTGACTTTC. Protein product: CASSDTGPRSGANVLTF.

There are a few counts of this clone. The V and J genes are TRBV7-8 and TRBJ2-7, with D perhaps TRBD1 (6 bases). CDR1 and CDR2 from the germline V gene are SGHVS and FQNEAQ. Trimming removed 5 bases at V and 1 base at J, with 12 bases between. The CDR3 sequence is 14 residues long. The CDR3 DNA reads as TGTGCCAGCAGCCGGGACACGCAATCCTACGAGCAGTACTTC. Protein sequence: CASSRDTQSYEQYF. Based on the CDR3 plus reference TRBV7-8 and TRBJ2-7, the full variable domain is GAGVSQSPRYKVAKRGQDVALRCDPISGHVSLFWYQQALGQGPEFLTYFQNEAQLDKSGLPSDRFFAERPEGSVSTLKIQRTQQEDSAVYLCASSRDTQSYEQYFGPGTRLTVT.

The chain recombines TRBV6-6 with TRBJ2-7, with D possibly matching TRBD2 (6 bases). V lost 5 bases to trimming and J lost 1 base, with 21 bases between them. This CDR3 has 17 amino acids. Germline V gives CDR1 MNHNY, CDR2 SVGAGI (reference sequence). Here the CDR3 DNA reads TGTGCCAGCAGTGGATCTCCACAGTGGGGGGTGTCCTACGAGCAGTACGTC. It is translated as CASSGSPQWGVSYEQYV.

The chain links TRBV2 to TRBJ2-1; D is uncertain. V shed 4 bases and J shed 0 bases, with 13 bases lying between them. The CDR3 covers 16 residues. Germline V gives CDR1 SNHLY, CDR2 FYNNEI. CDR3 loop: CASSGRLPSSYNEQFF. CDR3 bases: TGTGCCAGCAGTGGGCGACTCCCGAGCTCCTACAATGAGCAGTTCTTC.

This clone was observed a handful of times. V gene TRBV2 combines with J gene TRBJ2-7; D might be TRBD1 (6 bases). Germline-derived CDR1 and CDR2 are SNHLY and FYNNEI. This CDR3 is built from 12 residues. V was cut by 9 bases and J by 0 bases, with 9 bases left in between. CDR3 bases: TGTGCCAGAGGACAGAGCTCCTACGAGCAGTACTTC. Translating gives CARGQSSYEQYF.

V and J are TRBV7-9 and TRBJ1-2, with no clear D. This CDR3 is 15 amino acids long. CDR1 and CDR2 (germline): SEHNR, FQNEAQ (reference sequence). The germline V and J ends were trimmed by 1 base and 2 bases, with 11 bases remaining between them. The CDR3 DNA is TGTGCCAGCAGCTTAGATCTTCGAGGGAACTATGGCTACACCTTC. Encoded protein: CASSLDLRGNYGYTF. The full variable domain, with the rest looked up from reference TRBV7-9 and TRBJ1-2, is DTGVSQNPRHKITKRGQNVTFRCDPISEHNRLYWYRQTLGQGPEFLTYFQNEAQLEKSRLLSDRFSAERPKGSFSTLEIQRTEQGDSAMYLCASSLDLRGNYGYTFGSGTRLTVV.

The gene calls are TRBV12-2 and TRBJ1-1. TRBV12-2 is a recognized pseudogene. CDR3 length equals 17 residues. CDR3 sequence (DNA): TGTGCAAGTCGCCCTAGCGCTCGCGGAGGGTCTCATTCTGAAGCTTTCTTT. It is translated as CASRPSARGGSHSEAFF.

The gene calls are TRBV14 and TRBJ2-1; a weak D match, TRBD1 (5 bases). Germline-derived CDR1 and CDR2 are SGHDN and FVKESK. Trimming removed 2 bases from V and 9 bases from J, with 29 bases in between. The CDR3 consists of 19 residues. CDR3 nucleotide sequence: TGTGCCAGCAGCCAATTCCCTCAGATAGACAGATTCCTCTACGGTGAGCAGTTCTTC. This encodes CASSQFPQIDRFLYGEQFF. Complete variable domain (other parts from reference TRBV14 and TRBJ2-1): EAGVTQFPSHSVIEKGQTVTLRCDPISGHDNLYWYRRVMGKEIKFLLHFVKESKQDESGMPNNRFLAERTGGTYSTLKVQPAELEDSGVYFCASSQFPQIDRFLYGEQFFGPGTRLTVL.

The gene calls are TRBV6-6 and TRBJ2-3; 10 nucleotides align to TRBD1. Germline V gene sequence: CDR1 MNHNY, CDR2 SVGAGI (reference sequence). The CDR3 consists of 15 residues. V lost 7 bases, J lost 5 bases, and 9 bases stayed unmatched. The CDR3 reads CASTPDRGRGDTQYF. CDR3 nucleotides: TGTGCCAGCACCCCCGACAGGGGGCGCGGAGATACGCAGTATTTT.

CDR3 in DNA: TGTGCCAGCAGCCAAGAAGAGGGACCCCGGAGGGGCAATGAGCAGTTCTTC. It encodes CASSQEEGPRRGNEQFF. This sequence joins TRBV14 and TRBJ2-1; TRBD2 might be the D (6 bases). CDR3 length: 17 amino acids. The germline V gene has CDR1 SGHDN and CDR2 FVKESK. Deletions cut 0 bases from V and 6 bases from J, with 18 bases between.

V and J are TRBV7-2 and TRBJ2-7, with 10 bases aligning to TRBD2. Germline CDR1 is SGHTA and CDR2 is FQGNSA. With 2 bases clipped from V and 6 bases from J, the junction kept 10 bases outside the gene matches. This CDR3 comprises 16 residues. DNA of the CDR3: TGTGCCAGCAGCTTAAGGACAGCGGGGGGGCCTGGCGAGCAGTACTTC. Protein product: CASSLRTAGGPGEQYF.

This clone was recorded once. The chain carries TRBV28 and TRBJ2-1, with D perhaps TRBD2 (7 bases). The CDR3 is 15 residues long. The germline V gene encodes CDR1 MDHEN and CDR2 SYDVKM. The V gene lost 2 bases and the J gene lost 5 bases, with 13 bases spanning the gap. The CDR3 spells CASSLEGGPNNEQFF. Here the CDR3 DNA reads TGTGCCAGCAGTTTAGAGGGGGGGCCCAACAATGAGCAGTTCTTC.

The DNA for the CDR3 is TGTGCCAGCAGCTTCCTTGGCCGCGCGTCTAGCTCCTACGAGCAGTACTTC. It is translated as CASSFLGRASSSYEQYF. This chain uses TRBV13 with TRBJ2-7; D gene uncertain. Trimming left V 3 bases short and J 0 bases short, with 18 bases between. This CDR3 has 17 amino acids. Germline V gene data show CDR1 as PRHDT and CDR2 as FYEKMQ (reference sequence).

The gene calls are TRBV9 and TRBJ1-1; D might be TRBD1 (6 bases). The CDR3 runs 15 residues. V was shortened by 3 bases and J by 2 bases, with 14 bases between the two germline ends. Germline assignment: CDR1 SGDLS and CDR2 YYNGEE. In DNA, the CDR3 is TGTGCCAGCAGCGCACAGGGTGTGGTCAACACTGAAGCTTTCTTT. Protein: CASSAQGVVNTEAFF.

For the CDR3, the DNA is TGTGCCAGCAGCCGGACTAGCGGGGGCTCTAGCACAGATACGCAGTATTTT. As protein: CASSRTSGGSSTDTQYF. V and J are TRBV7-8 and TRBJ2-3; the match to TRBD2 covers 13 bases. J lost 0 bases, V lost 5 bases, and 5 bases had no gene match. Germline V CDR1 and CDR2: SGHVS, FQNEAQ. The CDR3 runs to 17 residues. The full variable domain, its missing parts supplied by reference TRBV7-8 and TRBJ2-3, is GAGVSQSPRYKVAKRGQDVALRCDPISGHVSLFWYQQALGQGPEFLTYFQNEAQLDKSGLPSDRFFAERPEGSVSTLKIQRTQQEDSAVYLCASSRTSGGSSTDTQYFGPGTRLTVL.

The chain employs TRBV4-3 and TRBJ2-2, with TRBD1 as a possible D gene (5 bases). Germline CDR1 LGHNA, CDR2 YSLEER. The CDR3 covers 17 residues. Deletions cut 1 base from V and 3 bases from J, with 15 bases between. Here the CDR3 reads CASSQVGQGVDTGELFF. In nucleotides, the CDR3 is TGCGCCAGCAGCCAAGTGGGGCAGGGCGTGGACACCGGGGAGCTGTTTTTT.